This T cell receptor (beta chain) was sequenced for a study of cytomegalovirus exposure and HLA in healthy donors (dated by TCRdb to about 2017). In terms of the full investigation: In an earlier analysis of roughly 590 of the donors, 276 Gb of sequence data and 90 million to 120 million unique TCR beta sequences from approximately 180 million T cells were reported. Roughly 320 gigabases of sequencing data and 70 million to 95 million unique TCR sequences made up an early release that covered around 640 HLA-typed donors. Of the roughly 400 genotyped donors, 65% to 90% were placed in the genetic ancestry cluster associated with self-reported Caucasian donors. The aim of the study was to test whether cataloging public T cell receptors could identify signatures of past pathogen exposure. Using immunosequencing, the study profiled T cell repertoires from fewer than 700 subjects and related those repertoires to cytomegalovirus serostatus. A separate validation cohort of about 110 different subjects was used in addition to the roughly 720-subject first cohort. To predict cytomegalovirus infection status, the study combined high-throughput TCR immunosequencing, statistical association of individual TCRs with disease status, and machine learning. In a later analysis, previously published TCR beta repertoires from about 640 donors were re-analyzed and high-resolution HLA genotyping was added so that TCR occurrence patterns could be studied. In the later analysis, no new phenotypic data were used to find candidate immune exposures; instead, reliance was placed on TCR beta sequences and their occurrence across donors. In an earlier analysis of roughly 580 of the donors, high-throughput TCR beta sequencing was used to judge whether each TCR beta V gene segment behaved as functional or pseudogenic. Donor age, sex, ethnicity and CMV serostatus were compiled together with the repertoire data. In a later genetic analysis, genome-wide SNP genotypes for about 65% of the roughly 700 donors were used, and that subset was treated as a discovery cohort. Every discovery cohort repertoire had been produced on one sequencing platform. Class I and class II HLA loci were covered by the typing at four-digit resolution. The number of typed donors differed by locus: about 620-640 for A, B, C, DRB1 and DQB1; some 500 for DQA1; 600 to 610 for DPA1; and about 470 for DPB1. Because of strong linkage in the cohort, five DR-DQ haplotypes were treated as single units for association and clustering. Across some 400 genotyped donors of the cohort, an average of about 240,000 unique TCR beta nucleotide sequences per donor were sequenced, and roughly 20% of those sequences were non-productive. The full study reports these points: Approximately 16 rarely observed V segments, including chromosome 9 orphons, were excluded from the earlier analysis of almost 600 of the donors because counts were too low. A total of 150 or so TCR beta chains were listed by the study as associated with cytomegalovirus. At a false discovery rate of 0.05, a later analysis linked 16,000 or so TCR beta sequences to specific HLA alleles. A cluster of highly shared sequence variants was judged likely to represent a technical artifact of the sequencing pipeline. Roughly uniform sequencing depth across donors was assumed in presence/absence analyses, although this assumption may not hold. The classifier was reported to diagnose cytomegalovirus status with high specificity and sensitivity in both the original and validation cohorts. Because the 87-base-pair reads could not distinguish some IMGT-functional V segments, including TRBV6-2 and TRBV6-3, those segments were excluded. Compared with the approximately 670-donor mean, donors in an Asian-associated ancestry cluster had fewer N-insertions in productive TCRs, according to a later genetic analysis. Most TCR sequences were seen in very few donors, while some public TCRs were found in many individuals. In a later analysis, most CMV-associated TCR beta chains were found to appear HLA-restricted, with HLA associations seemingly driven largely by CMV exposure. Assigning TCR associations to individual alleles was difficult when HLA alleles, especially DR and DQ, strongly co-occurred. For the cohort, immune exposure information was limited to CMV serostatus. A further reported finding was that TCR beta sequences accurately predicted the HLA-A and HLA-B alleles for most subjects in the first cohort. It was suggested by the authors that the approach could potentially be generalized to other disease states and immunological phenotypes. The cohort was sequenced for TCR beta chains only, and without alpha or paired-chain data the features that could be detected were limited. Compared with equally common non-associated chains, HLA-associated TCR beta chains in a later analysis were more clonally expanded and had lower generation probabilities. HLA typing was unavailable for some donors at each locus, so association tests used only the typed subset. In a later analysis, TCR association rates were found to vary across HLA loci, with the most associated TCRs seen for DRB1 alleles and the fewest for HLA-C alleles. V-gene and J-gene trimming of TCR beta chains was associated with a missense DCLRE1C variant in a later genetic analysis, and the association was replicated in an independent cohort. An earlier analysis of approximately 500 of the donors showed that most TCR beta V segments appeared in productive rearrangements either about 87% or about 30% of the time, which broadly matched IMGT annotations. Linkage disequilibrium might explain the correlated functional status among segregating V segments, but an unknown experimental factor could not be ruled out. According to a later analysis, parvovirus B19, influenza, CMV and Epstein-Barr virus appeared linked to several top co-occurrence clusters. In vitro tests confirmed that a few of the cytomegalovirus-associated TCR beta chains recognize cytomegalovirus antigens.

The cohort comprised several hundred healthy bone marrow donors. At the time of sampling, every cohort member was nominally healthy, though immune exposures that went unrecorded were likely present. The donor was CMV seronegative and was included in the group of several hundred seronegative cohort members. Each donor provided a peripheral blood sample, and peripheral blood mononuclear cells were used for TCR beta sequencing. The Qiagen DNeasy Blood Extraction Kit was used to extract genomic DNA from the blood cell samples. About this clone: Its antigen has not been determined.

The V end gives up 4 bases and the J end 7 bases, leaving 8 bases in the junction not matched to a gene. The germline V gene sets CDR1 to MNHEY and CDR2 to SVGAGI. Its CDR3 holds 15 amino acids, cysteine through phenylalanine. Here the CDR3 DNA is all that survives: 45 bases in frame from base 1. Libraries were built with the immunoSEQ multiplex PCR assay. For the multiplex PCR, a mixture combining 60 forward primers for TCR Vbeta segments and 13 reverse primers for TCR Jbeta segments was used. The CDR3 region of rearranged TCR beta genes was amplified from genomic DNA by a multiplex PCR assay. On the Illumina HiSeq System, the amplified TCR beta libraries were sequenced as 87-base-pair reads. On the study's bioinformatics: In a later analysis, approximately 74 million unique TCR beta chains were counted across the approximately 670 repertoires, and some 10 million of these chains were shared by at least two donors. Raw reads were error-corrected and collapsed into unique sequences by a nearest-neighbor algorithm in which closely related sequences were merged to remove PCR and sequencing errors. To assign V, D and J gene segments, CDR3 sequences were aligned to IMGT reference sequences. For a sequence to be retained, at least a six-nucleotide match to both a V gene segment and a J gene segment was required. Rearrangements were called productive when the CDR3 lacked stop codons and stayed in frame with V and J; all others were non-productive. CDR3 was defined according to IMGT convention as the region running from the second conserved V-encoded cysteine to the conserved J-encoded phenylalanine. The earlier analysis of about 570 of the donors excluded any sequence lacking an unambiguous match to a single V gene segment. An earlier analysis of fewer than 750 of the donors classified V segments as functional when productive rearrangements were above 56.7% and as segregating when the standard deviation between donors was above 5%. A statistical classification framework was built to diagnose cytomegalovirus status from the catalog of TCR beta chain sequences. V and J gene assignment, in a later analysis, came from comparing TCR nucleotide sequences with IMGT/GENE-DB human TR gene sequences. A later analysis assigned CDR3 sequences and most-parsimonious VDJ recombination scenarios with the TCRdist pipeline. In a later analysis, each TCR beta chain was defined by its CDR3 amino acid sequence together with its V-gene family, and reads without a unique V-gene family were excluded. In a later analysis, nearly 600 highly shared, low-generation-probability nucleotide sequences were removed to address suspected cross-contamination and a sequencing artifact. In a later analysis, a clonal expansion index for each public chain was calculated from normalized within-repertoire ranks of inferred template counts. In a later analysis, generation probabilities were computed using a VDJ recombination model fitted to out-of-frame rearrangements, and the results were checked against IGoR. Hypergeometric tests were used in a later analysis to score TCR-TCR, TCR-HLA and TCR-CMV co-occurrence, with a repertoire-size bias correction applied to the TCR pairs. A later analysis estimated false discovery rates by permuting HLA or CMV assignments 20 times. In a later analysis, co-occurring TCRs were grouped with DBSCAN, and TCRdist sequence similarity was added when clustering was performed within HLA-allele-positive subsets. Repertoires with fewer than 30,000 or more than 120,000 public chains were left out of co-occurrence clustering, as were five repertoires with anomalous nucleotide sharing. In TCRdb, the immuneACCESS table is reduced to in-frame sequences with V and J assigned. These tables do not hold every clone; where another copy was compared, an unresolved V gene accounts for under half, and the others remain unexplained. The D gene and trimming were derived from the DNA, and the V and J assignments and clone size from that table. The sample table gives more than 45,000 clones. The ten largest clones capture about 4% of the sample.

The receptor comes from a male donor in good health and CMV-seronegative. The V and J genes are TRBV6-5 and TRBJ2-1; 9 central bases correspond to TRBD1. The sample was PBMCs. The DNA sequence is TGTGCCAGCAGTTGGGCGGGACAGGGTAAAAATGAGCAGTTCTTC. Translation gives CASSWAGQGKNEQFF.